This T cell receptor beta chain was recovered during a study of technical replicates of blood from a few donors. Germline V gives CDR1 SGHDN, CDR2 FVKESK. The junction had 8 bases not matched to a gene; V was cut back by 6 bases and J by 4 bases. CDR3 length equals 16 residues. TCRdb's table, derived via immunoSEQ multiplex PCR, lists solely in-frame clones and lacks some. The sample holds 80,000 or so clones, roughly 98% seen once. The receptor was isolated from a human donor in good health. The chain joins TRBV14 to TRBJ2-1; 11 positions match TRBD2. The sequenced sample was T cells isolated from PBMCs. The CDR3 loop reads CASRPGTSGTYNEQFF. In DNA form, the CDR3 reads TGTGCCAGCAGACCCGGGACTAGCGGTACATACAATGAGCAGTTCTTC.